The present T cell receptor beta chain was sequenced within a study of blood T cell repertoires in COVID-19. On the study more broadly: Whether acute or convalescent, the COVID-19 samples came from the United States, Italy and Spain. Sample material is recorded as cDNA or gDNA derived from T cells, B-cell-depleted T cells, or PBMCs.

V was pared by 5 bases and J by 8 bases, with 3 bases of the junction left unmatched. Germline V gene lookup returns CDR1 LNHDA and CDR2 SQIVND (reference sequence). CDR3 length: 12 amino acids. Study processing details: Nucleated cell counts were estimated from reference gene primer amplification. Only in-frame clones appear in the TCRdb table, and some are missing; sequencing was by immunoSEQ multiplex PCR. The D gene and trimming were derived from the DNA, and the V and J assignments and clone size from that table. The repertoire includes 300,000 to 400,000 clones, about 90% of them detected once, and roughly 3.4% sits in the top ten.

The chain joins TRBV19 to TRBJ2-4; TRBD2 matches 7 bases. The sequencing sample was made of peripheral blood. This TCR derives from a woman between 18 and 29 years old who had recovered from COVID-19. The CDR3 bases are TGTGCCAGTAGTTATCGGGGGGACATTCAGTACTTC. Encoded protein: CASSYRGDIQYF.